This T cell receptor (beta chain) was recovered during a study of naive and memory T cell subsets. Cells stained for CD3, CD4, CD8, CD45RA, CD27 and viability were sorted into four CD45RA/CD27 subsets. Points from the study as a whole: Over 90% of naive TCR sequences appeared only once, unlike memory subsets.

From germline, CDR1 is SGHRS and CDR2 YFSETQ. This CDR3 is 16 amino acids long. The germline V and J ends were trimmed by 0 bases and 3 bases, with 14 bases remaining between them. The beta constant-region primer was an equimolar mix of two oligonucleotides covering TRBC1 and TRBC2. Four rounds of PCR amplified the ligated cDNA using nested alpha and beta constant-region primers plus SP2. An oligonucleotide with the SP2 primer and a 12-nucleotide UMI was ligated to the cDNA 3' end. TCRdb processed the UMI-ligation and nested PCR reads anew with MiXCR; each CDR3 protein has one entry. Here the sample spans 95,000 to 150,000 distinct CDR3 sequences, 30% to 45% being singletons. Regarding this clonotype: Its antigen is unknown.

Sequenced material: central memory CD4+ T cells from blood. The receptor comes from a human donor in good health. J is TRBJ2-3 and V is TRBV5-1; D is uncertain. The CDR3 loop is CASSLVNWGRTDTQYF. CDR3 DNA sequence: TGCGCCAGCAGCTTGGTTAACTGGGGTAGGACAGATACGCAGTATTTT.